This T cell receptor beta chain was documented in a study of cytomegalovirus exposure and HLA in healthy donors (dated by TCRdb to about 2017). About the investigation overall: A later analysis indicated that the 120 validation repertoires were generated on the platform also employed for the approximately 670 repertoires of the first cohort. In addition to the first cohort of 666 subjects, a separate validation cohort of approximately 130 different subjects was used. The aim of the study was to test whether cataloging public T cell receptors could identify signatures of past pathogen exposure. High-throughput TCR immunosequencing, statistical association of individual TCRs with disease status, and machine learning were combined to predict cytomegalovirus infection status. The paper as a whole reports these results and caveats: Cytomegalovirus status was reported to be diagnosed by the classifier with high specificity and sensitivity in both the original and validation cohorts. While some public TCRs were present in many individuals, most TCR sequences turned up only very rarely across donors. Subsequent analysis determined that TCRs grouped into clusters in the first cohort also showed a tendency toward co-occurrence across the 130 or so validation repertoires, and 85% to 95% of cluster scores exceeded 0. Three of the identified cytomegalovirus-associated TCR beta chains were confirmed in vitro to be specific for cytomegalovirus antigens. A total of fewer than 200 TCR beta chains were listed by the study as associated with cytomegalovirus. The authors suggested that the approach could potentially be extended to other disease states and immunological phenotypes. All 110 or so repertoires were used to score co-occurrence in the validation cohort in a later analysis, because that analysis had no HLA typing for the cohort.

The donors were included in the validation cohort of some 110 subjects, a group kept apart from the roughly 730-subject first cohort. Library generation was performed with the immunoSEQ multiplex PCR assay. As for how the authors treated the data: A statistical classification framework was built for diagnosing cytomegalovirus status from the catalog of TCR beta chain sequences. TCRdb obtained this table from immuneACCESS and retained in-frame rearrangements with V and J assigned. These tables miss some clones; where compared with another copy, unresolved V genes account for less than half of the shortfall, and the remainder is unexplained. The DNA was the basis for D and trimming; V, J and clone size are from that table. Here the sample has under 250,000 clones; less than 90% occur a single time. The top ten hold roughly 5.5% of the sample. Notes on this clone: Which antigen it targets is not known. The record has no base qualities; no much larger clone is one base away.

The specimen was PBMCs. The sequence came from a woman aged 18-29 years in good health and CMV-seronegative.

The CDR3 region: CSVENRRSIYTEAFF. The DNA sequence follows: TGCAGCGTTGAAAACCGGCGGTCAATTTACACTGAAGCTTTCTTT. The sequence is built from TRBV29-1 and TRBJ1-1; confidence is insufficient to name the D gene. CDR1 and CDR2 were assigned from the germline V gene as SQVTM and ANQGSEA. The CDR3 runs 15 residues from the cysteine to the phenylalanine. The read is trimmed to its CDR3 DNA, 45 bases read in frame from base 1. The junction carries 16 bases between V and J, which are trimmed by 2 bases and 3 bases respectively. The entire variable domain, with the stretches around the CDR3 drawn from the reference TRBV29-1 and TRBJ1-1 proteins, is SAVISQKPSRDICQRGTSLTIQCQVDSQVTMMFWYRQQPGQSLTLIATANQGSEATYESGFVIDKFPISRPNLTFSTLTVSNMSPEDSSIYLCSVENRRSIYTEAFFGQGTRLTVV.